Listed below are T cell receptor beta chains from one sample, sequenced in a study of blood T cells in healthy people across ages. TCRdb re-derived calls from the 5' RACE reads in MiXCR, one entry per CDR3 protein. The table includes approximately 800,000 distinct CDR3 sequences, around 25% detected once. The same sample was also used in a study of T cells of mothers and their children.

Sequencing was performed on blood. The receptor source for this set is a boy younger than 18 in good health. CDR3s include the opening cysteine and the closing phenylalanine or tryptophan. D genes are given only for firm matches. Clone size, where shown, is once, few, many, or a class for clones that have expanded.

clone_size,j_call,d_call,v_call,cdr3_aa,cdr3_nt
few,TRBJ1-2,NA,TRBV6-5,CASSYRTASGYGYTF,TGTGCCAGCAGTTACCGGACAGCTAGCGGATATGGCTACACCTTC
few,TRBJ2-3,TRBD1,TRBV20-1,CSAGRTGGTDTQYF,TGCAGTGCTGGGCGGACAGGGGGCACAGATACGCAGTATTTT
NA,TRBJ2-3,TRBD2,TRBV7-6,CASSEGRASGTQYF,TGTGCCAGCAGCGAGGGGAGGGCCTCAGGTACGCAGTATTTT
few,TRBJ2-7,TRBD2,TRBV28,CASSLPLAGGSIYEQYF,TGTGCCAGCAGTTTACCACTAGCGGGGGGCTCTATCTACGAGCAGTACTTC
NA,TRBJ2-1,NA,TRBV11-2,CASSPRIRTSDNEQFF,TGTGCCAGCAGCCCAAGGATACGGACCTCAGACAATGAGCAGTTCTTC
few,TRBJ2-5,TRBD2,TRBV24-1,CATSDLQTSGEQETQYF,TGTGCCACCAGTGATTTGCAGACTAGCGGGGAACAAGAGACCCAGTACTTC
few,TRBJ2-7,NA,TRBV2,CASSEGKSFLGYEQYF,TGTGCCAGCAGTGAAGGAAAAAGTTTCTTGGGGTACGAGCAGTACTTC
few,TRBJ2-2,NA,TRBV5-1,CASSSFGGDTGELFF,TGCGCCAGCAGCTCCTTCGGAGGGGACACCGGGGAGCTGTTTTTT
few,TRBJ2-7,NA,TRBV24-1,CATSDSKSYGEQYF,TGTGCCACCAGTGACTCCAAATCATATGGCGAGCAGTACTTC
NA,TRBJ2-7,NA,TRBV2,CASSEVRGGLRSYEQYF,TGTGCCAGCAGTGAAGTTAGGGGAGGACTGCGCTCCTACGAGCAGTACTTC
NA,TRBJ2-1,NA,TRBV20-1,CSASLVDEQFF,TGCAGTGCTAGCTTAGTAGATGAGCAGTTCTTC
few,TRBJ2-1,NA,TRBV15,CATSLPSGEQFF,TGTGCCACCAGCCTCCCTTCGGGTGAGCAGTTCTTC
NA,TRBJ1-1,NA,TRBV7-9,CVVPEAFF,TGTGTGGTCCCTGAAGCTTTCTTT
few,TRBJ2-5,NA,TRBV28,CASCLAGLQETQYF,TGTGCCAGCTGCTTGGCGGGCCTCCAAGAGACCCAGTACTTC
once,TRBJ1-1,NA,TRBV20-1,CSARAAGASNTEAFF,TGCAGTGCTAGGGCGGCAGGGGCTAGCAACACTGAAGCTTTCTTT
NA,TRBJ2-7,NA,TRBV6-1,CASSRAMGYEQYF,TGTGCCAGCAGTCGCGCGATGGGGTACGAGCAGTACTTC
few,TRBJ2-7,TRBD1,TRBV6-2/TRBV6-3,CASSWTGLYEQYF,TGTGCCAGCAGTTGGACAGGGTTGTACGAGCAGTACTTC
NA,TRBJ2-1,TRBD2,TRBV4-1,CASSLNSGGASYEQFF,TGCGCCAGCAGCCTTAATAGCGGGGGGGCCTCGTATGAGCAGTTCTTC
NA,TRBJ2-2,TRBD1,TRBV4-1,CASSQEAGGAFGELFF,TGCGCCAGCAGCCAAGAGGCAGGGGGCGCTTTCGGGGAGCTGTTTTTT
NA,TRBJ1-2,NA,TRBV29-1,CSDEKGAYGYTF,TGCAGCGACGAAAAAGGGGCCTATGGCTACACCTTC
few,TRBJ2-5,TRBD1,TRBV6-5,CASSKDREETQYF,TGTGCCAGCAGTAAGGACAGGGAAGAGACCCAGTACTTC
few,TRBJ2-7,TRBD1,TRBV18,CASSPTGTPDYEQYF,TGTGCCAGCTCACCGACAGGGACGCCAGACTACGAGCAGTACTTC
NA,TRBJ2-7,TRBD1,TRBV7-9,CASSSRTGEPYEQYF,TGTGCCAGCAGCTCTCGGACAGGGGAACCCTACGAGCAGTACTTC
many,TRBJ2-5,TRBD1,TRBV7-7,CASSPRTGPSEAQYF,TGTGCCAGCAGCCCCCGGACAGGGCCCTCGGAGGCCCAGTACTTC
NA,TRBJ1-4,NA,TRBV27,CASRGGGREKLFF,TGTGCCAGCAGGGGCGGGGGAAGGGAAAAACTGTTTTTT
few,TRBJ2-7,TRBD1,TRBV3-1,CASSHPGQTYEQYF,TGTGCCAGCAGCCACCCGGGACAGACCTACGAGCAGTACTTC
NA,TRBJ2-1,TRBD1,TRBV12-3/TRBV12-4,CASSLGDSEQFF,TGTGCCAGCAGTTTAGGGGACAGTGAGCAGTTCTTC
NA,TRBJ2-2,NA,TRBV6-5,CASSSLGRATIHTGELFF,TGTGCCAGCAGTTCCCTTGGTAGGGCTACCATTCACACCGGGGAGCTGTTTTTT
NA,TRBJ2-5,TRBD2,TRBV7-2,CASSSPGGARETQYF,TGTGCCAGCAGCTCCCCCGGGGGGGCCCGGGAGACCCAGTACTTC
few,TRBJ2-2,TRBD2,TRBV2,CASLVGRTNTGELFF,TGTGCCAGCTTGGTCGGGAGGACGAACACCGGGGAGCTGTTTTTT
NA,TRBJ1-2,NA,TRBV6-1,CASSDSAYYGYTF,TGTGCCAGCAGTGATTCGGCCTACTATGGCTACACCTTC
few,TRBJ2-5,NA,TRBV3-1,CASSQDLGRGVETQYF,TGTGCCAGCAGCCAAGATCTAGGTCGGGGAGTGGAGACCCAGTACTTC
NA,TRBJ2-7,TRBD1,TRBV5-1,CASSRRDRNYEQYF,TGCGCCAGCAGCCGCCGGGACAGGAACTACGAGCAGTACTTC
few,TRBJ2-3,NA,TRBV11-2,CASHHQEGPADTQYF,TGTGCCAGCCACCATCAAGAGGGGCCAGCAGATACGCAGTATTTT
many,TRBJ2-6,NA,TRBV5-1,CASSLVSSGANVLTF,TGTGCCAGCAGCTTAGTCAGTTCTGGGGCCAACGTCCTGACTTTC
many,TRBJ2-1,TRBD1,TRBV12-3/TRBV12-4,CASSWDRVNEQFF,TGTGCCAGCAGTTGGGACAGGGTTAATGAGCAGTTCTTC
few,TRBJ2-1,TRBD2,TRBV5-1,CASRSTPSGGYNEQFF,TGCGCCAGCAGATCTACTCCTAGCGGGGGGTACAATGAGCAGTTCTTC
few,TRBJ2-3,NA,TRBV18,CASSPGSQGDTQYF,TGTGCCAGCTCACCAGGTTCACAGGGAGATACGCAGTATTTT
NA,TRBJ2-1,NA,TRBV3-1,CASSLSPAGEQFF,TGTGCCAGCAGCCTCTCTCCGGCCGGGGAGCAGTTCTTC
few,TRBJ1-5,NA,TRBV28,CASTQRTLNQPQHF,TGTGCCAGCACCCAACGGACACTCAATCAGCCCCAGCATTTT
NA,TRBJ1-1,NA,TRBV29-1,CSGLYMNTEAFF,TGCAGCGGCCTTTACATGAACACTGAAGCTTTCTTT
few,TRBJ2-7,NA,TRBV6-5,CASSYSGAGSYEQYF,TGTGCCAGCAGTTACTCGGGGGCAGGAAGCTACGAGCAGTACTTC